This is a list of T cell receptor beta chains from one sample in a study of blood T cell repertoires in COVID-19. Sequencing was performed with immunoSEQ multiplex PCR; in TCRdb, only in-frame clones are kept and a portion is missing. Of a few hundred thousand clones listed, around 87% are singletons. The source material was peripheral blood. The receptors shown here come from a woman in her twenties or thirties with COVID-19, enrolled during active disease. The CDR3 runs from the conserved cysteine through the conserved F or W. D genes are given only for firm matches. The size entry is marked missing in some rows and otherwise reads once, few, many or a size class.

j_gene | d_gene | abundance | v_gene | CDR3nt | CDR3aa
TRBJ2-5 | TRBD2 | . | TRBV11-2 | TGTGCCAGCAGCTTCACCGGGACTAGCGAACAAGAGACCCAGTACTTC | CASSFTGTSEQETQYF
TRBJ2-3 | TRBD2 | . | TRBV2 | TGTGCCAGCAATGCGGGGGAGTGGAAAGATACGCAGTATTTT | CASNAGEWKDTQYF
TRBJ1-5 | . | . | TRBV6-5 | TGTGCCAGCAGTTATGGTACAGGGACTCAGCCCCAGCATTTT | CASSYGTGTQPQHF
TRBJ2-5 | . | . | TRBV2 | TGTGCCAGCAGTGATTATTCGGAGACCCAGTACTTC | CASSDYSETQYF
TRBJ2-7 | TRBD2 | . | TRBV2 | TGTGCCAGCAGGGCCGAAGCGGGAGAGGGGCTCGAGCAGTACTTC | CASRAEAGEGLEQYF
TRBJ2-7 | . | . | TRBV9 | TGTGCCAGCAGCAGGGACACGTCCTACGAGCAGTACTTC | CASSRDTSYEQYF
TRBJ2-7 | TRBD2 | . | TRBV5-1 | TGCGCCAGCAGCTTGAGGAGTAGCGGGAGGGCCTCCTCCTACGAGCAGTACTTC | CASSLRSSGRASSYEQYF
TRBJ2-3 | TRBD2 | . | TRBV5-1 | TGCGCCAGCAGCTTGGTGGTTAGCGGGAGAGCAGATACGCAGTATTTT | CASSLVVSGRADTQYF
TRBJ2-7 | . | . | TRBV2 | TGTGCCAGCAGCTCAGGGGTCCTGTCCAGCGAGCAGTACTTC | CASSSGVLSSEQYF
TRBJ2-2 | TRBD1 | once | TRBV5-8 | TGTGCCACCTCTATCCGGACAGGGGGGGCCGGGGAGCTGTTTTTT | CATSIRTGGAGELFF
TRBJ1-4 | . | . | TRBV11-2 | TGTGCCAGCAGCTTAACAGGGAATGATAAAAAACTGTTTTTT | CASSLTGNDKKLFF
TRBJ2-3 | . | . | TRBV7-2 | TGTGCCAGCAGCGGTAGCGGCACAGATACGCAGTATTTT | CASSGSGTDTQYF
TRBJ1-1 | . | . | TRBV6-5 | TGTGCCAGCAGTTCCGCAGGTGAAGCTTTCTTT | CASSSAGEAFF
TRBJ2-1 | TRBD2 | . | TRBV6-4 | TGTGCCAGCAGTCTAAGCGGGAGTAGGTTTAATGAGCAGTTCTTC | CASSLSGSRFNEQFF
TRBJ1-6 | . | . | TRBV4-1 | TGCGCCAGCAGCCAAGTTTACCAGTCACCCCTCCACTTT | CASSQVYQSPLHF
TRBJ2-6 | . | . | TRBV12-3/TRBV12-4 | TGTGCCAGCACCCTCTCTGGGGCCAACGTCCTGACTTTC | CASTLSGANVLTF
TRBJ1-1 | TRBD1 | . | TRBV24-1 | TGTGCCACCAGTGTAGTGGGACAGGGAAACACTGAAGCTTTCTTT | CATSVVGQGNTEAFF
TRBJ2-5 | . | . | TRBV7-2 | TGTGCCAGCAGCTTAGCGTCCGGTGAGGGAAGGAAGACCCAGTACTTC | CASSLASGEGRKTQYF
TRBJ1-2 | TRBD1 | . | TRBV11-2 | TGTGCCAGCAGCCAGGGGACAGCCCCCTATGGCTACACCTTC | CASSQGTAPYGYTF
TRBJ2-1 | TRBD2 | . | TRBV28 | TGTGCCAGCAGTATATCGGGACTAGCGGGACCCCAGCAGTTCTTC | CASSISGLAGPQQFF
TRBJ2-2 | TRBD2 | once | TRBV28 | TGTGCCAGCAGTTCCTCTAGCGGGGTGAACACCGGGGAGCTGTTTTTT | CASSSSSGVNTGELFF
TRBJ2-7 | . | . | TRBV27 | TGTGCCAGCAGTTTCGGAAGGGAAGGGGGTGAGCAGTACTTC | CASSFGREGGEQYF
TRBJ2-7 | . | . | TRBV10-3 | TGTGCCATCAACCTCGGGACAAGCCTCCCTCCGTACTTC | CAINLGTSLPPYF
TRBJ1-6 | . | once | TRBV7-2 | TGTGCCAGCAGCTTAAACAGGGTCTGGGGTTCACCCCTCCACTTT | CASSLNRVWGSPLHF
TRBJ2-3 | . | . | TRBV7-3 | TGTGCCAGCAGCTCAAACACAGATACGCAGTATTTT | CASSSNTDTQYF